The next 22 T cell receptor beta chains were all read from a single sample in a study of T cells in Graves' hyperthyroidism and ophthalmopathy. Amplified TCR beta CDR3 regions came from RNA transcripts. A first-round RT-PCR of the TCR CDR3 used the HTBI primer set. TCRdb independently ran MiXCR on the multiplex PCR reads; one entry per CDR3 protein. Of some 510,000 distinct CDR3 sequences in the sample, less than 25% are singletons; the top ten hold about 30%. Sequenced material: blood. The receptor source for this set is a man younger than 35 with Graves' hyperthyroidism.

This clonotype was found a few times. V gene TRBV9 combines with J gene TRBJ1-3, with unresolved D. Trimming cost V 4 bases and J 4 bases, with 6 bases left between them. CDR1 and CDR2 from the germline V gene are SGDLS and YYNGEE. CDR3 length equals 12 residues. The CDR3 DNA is TGTGCCAGCAGCAGCACAGGAAACACCATATATTTT. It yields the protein CASSSTGNTIYF.

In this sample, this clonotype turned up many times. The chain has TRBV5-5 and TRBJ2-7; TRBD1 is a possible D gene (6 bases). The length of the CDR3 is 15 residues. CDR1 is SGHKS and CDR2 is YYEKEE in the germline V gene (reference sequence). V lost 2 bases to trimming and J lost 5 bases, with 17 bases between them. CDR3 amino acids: CASSFFPARGNEQYF. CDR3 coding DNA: TGTGCCAGCAGCTTCTTTCCGGCCAGGGGCAACGAGCAGTACTTC.

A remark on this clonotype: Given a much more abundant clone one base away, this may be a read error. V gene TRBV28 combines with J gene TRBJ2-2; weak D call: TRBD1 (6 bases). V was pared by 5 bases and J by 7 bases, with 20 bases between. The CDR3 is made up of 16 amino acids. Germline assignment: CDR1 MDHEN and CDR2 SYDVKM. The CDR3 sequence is CASSGEGELKVGELFF. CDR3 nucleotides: TGTGCCAGCAGTGGTGAGGGGGAGCTGAAGGTCGGGGAGCTGTTTTTT.

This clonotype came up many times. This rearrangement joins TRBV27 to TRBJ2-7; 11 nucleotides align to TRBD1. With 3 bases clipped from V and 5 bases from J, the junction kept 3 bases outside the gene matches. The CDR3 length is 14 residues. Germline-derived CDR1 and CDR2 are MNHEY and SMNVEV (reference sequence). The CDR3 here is CASSFWGQGDEQYF. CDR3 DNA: TGTGCCAGCAGTTTTTGGGGACAGGGGGACGAGCAGTACTTC.

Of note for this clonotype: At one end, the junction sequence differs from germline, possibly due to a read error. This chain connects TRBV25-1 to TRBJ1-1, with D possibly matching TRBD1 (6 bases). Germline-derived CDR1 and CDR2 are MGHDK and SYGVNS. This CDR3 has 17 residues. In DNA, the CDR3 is TGTGCCAGCAGTGAGGTCACCGGGACAACTGGGAACTCTGAAGCTTTCTTT. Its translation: CASSEVTGTTGNSEAFF.

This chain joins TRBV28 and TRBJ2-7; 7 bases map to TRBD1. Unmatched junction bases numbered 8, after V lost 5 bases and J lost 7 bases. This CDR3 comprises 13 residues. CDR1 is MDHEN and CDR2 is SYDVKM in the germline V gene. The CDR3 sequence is CASSQGQTGEQYF. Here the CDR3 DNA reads TGTGCCAGCAGTCAGGGACAGACAGGGGAGCAGTACTTC.

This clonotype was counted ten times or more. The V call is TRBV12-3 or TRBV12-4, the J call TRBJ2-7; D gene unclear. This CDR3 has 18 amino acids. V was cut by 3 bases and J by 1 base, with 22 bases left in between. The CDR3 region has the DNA TGTGCCAGCAGTTTTCGTGAAAGGATCCGGATGGGGTCCTACGAGCAGTACTTC. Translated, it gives CASSFRERIRMGSYEQYF.

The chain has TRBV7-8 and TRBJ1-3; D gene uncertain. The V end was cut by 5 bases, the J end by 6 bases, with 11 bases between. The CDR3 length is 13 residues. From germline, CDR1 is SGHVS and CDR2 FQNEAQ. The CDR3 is CASSVSSTNTIYF. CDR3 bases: TGTGCCAGCAGCGTTTCATCAACAAACACCATATATTTT.

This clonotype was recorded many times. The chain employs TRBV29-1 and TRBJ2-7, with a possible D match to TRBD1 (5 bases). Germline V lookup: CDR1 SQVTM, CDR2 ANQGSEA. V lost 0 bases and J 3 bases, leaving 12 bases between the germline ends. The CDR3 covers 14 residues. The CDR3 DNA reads TGCAGCGTTGAAGAAGTAGGGGCCCTCTACGAGCAGTACTTC. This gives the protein CSVEEVGALYEQYF.

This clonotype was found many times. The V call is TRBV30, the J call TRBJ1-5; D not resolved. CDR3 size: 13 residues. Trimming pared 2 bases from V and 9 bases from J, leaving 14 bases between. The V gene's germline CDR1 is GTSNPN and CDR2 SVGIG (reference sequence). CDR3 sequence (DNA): TGTGCCTGGAGTAGACCGGCTGTGGCGCCCCAGCATTTT. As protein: CAWSRPAVAPQHF.

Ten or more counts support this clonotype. The CDR3 bases are TGTGCCAGCATCCCCATCGCGGGGCCGGGACAGGGAGATCAGCCCCAGCATTTT. Its protein product is CASIPIAGPGQGDQPQHF. The genes are TRBV28 and TRBJ1-5, with 9 nucleotides matching TRBD1. Germline-derived CDR1 and CDR2 are MDHEN and SYDVKM. The CDR3 extends over 18 amino acids. The V segment lost 7 bases and the J segment 5 bases; nucleotides outside the gene matches: 18.

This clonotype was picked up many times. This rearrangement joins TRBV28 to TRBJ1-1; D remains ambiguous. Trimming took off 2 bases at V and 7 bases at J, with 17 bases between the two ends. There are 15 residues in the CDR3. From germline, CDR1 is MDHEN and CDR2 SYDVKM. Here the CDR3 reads CASSLQRRPGVEAFF. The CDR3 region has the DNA TGTGCCAGCAGTTTACAAAGACGGCCTGGGGTTGAAGCTTTCTTT. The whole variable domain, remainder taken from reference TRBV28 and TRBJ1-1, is DVKVTQSSRYLVKRTGEKVFLECVQDMDHENMFWYRQDPGLGLRLIYFSYDVKMKEKGDIPEGYSVSREKKERFSLILESASTNQTSMYLCASSLQRRPGVEAFFGQGTRLTVV.

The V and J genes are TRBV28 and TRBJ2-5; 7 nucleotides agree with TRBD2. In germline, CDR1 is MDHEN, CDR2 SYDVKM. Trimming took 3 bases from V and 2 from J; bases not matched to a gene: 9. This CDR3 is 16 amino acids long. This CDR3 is CASSFEGRANQETQYF. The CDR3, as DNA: TGTGCCAGCAGTTTCGAGGGGAGGGCAAATCAAGAGACCCAGTACTTC.

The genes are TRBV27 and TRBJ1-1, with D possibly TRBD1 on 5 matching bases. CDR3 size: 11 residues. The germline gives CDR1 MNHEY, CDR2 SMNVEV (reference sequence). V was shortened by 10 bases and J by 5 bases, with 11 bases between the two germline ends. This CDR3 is CAIRGGTEAFF. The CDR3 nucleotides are TGTGCCATCCGGGGGGGAACTGAAGCTTTCTTT.

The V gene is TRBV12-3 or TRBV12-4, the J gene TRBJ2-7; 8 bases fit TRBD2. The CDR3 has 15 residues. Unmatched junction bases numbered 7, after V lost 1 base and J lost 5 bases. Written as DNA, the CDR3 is TGTGCCAGCAGTTTAGACGGGAGGGCCGCCCACGAGCAGTACTTC. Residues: CASSLDGRAAHEQYF.

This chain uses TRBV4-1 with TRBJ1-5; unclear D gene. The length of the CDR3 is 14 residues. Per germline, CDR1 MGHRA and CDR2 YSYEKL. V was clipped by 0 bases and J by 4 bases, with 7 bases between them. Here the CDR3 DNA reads TGCGCCAGCAGCCAAGATCCGAATAATCAGCCCCAGCATTTT. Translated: CASSQDPNNQPQHF.

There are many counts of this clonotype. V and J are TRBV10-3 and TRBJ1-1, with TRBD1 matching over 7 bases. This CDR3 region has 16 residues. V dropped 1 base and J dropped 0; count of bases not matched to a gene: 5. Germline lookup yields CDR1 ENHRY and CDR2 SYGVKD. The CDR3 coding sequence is TGTGCCATCAGTGAGTGGGGGGGACAGATGAACACTGAAGCTTTCTTT. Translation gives CAISEWGGQMNTEAFF.

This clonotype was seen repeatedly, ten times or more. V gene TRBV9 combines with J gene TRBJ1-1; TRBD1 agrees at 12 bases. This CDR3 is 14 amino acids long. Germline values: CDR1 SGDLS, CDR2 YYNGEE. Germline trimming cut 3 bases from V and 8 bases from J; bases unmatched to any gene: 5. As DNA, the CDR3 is TGTGCCAGCAGCGGCGGGACAGGGGGCGAGGAAGCTTTCTTT. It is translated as CASSGGTGGEEAFF.

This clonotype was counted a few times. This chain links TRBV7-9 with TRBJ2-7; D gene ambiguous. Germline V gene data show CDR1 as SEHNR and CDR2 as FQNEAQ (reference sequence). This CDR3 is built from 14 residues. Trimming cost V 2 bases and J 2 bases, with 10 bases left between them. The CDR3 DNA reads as TGTGCCAGCAGCTTATCAAACGGTCCCTACGAGCAGTACTTC. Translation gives CASSLSNGPYEQYF. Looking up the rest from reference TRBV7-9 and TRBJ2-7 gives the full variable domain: DTGVSQNPRHKITKRGQNVTFRCDPISEHNRLYWYRQTLGQGPEFLTYFQNEAQLEKSRLLSDRFSAERPKGSFSTLEIQRTEQGDSAMYLCASSLSNGPYEQYFGPGTRLTVT.

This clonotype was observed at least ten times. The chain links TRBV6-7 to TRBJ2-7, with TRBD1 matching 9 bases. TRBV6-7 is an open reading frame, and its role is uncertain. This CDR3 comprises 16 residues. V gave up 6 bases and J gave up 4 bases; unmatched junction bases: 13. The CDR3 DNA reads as TGTGCCAGCAGACCCCCCGGACAGGGGATTGGGTACGAGCAGTACTTC. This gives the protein CASRPPGQGIGYEQYF.

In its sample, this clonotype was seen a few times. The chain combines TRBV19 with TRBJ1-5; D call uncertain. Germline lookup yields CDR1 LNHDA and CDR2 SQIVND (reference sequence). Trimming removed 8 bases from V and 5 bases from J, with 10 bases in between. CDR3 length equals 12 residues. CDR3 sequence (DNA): TGTGCCAGTGGCAGGTGGGATCAGCCCCAGCATTTT. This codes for CASGRWDQPQHF.

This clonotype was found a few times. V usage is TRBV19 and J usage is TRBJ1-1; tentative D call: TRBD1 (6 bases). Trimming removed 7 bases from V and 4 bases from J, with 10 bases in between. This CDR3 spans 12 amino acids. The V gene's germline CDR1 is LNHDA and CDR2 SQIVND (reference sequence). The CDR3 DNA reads TGTGCCAGTATGTCAGGGGTCACTGAAGCTTTCTTT. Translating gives CASMSGVTEAFF.